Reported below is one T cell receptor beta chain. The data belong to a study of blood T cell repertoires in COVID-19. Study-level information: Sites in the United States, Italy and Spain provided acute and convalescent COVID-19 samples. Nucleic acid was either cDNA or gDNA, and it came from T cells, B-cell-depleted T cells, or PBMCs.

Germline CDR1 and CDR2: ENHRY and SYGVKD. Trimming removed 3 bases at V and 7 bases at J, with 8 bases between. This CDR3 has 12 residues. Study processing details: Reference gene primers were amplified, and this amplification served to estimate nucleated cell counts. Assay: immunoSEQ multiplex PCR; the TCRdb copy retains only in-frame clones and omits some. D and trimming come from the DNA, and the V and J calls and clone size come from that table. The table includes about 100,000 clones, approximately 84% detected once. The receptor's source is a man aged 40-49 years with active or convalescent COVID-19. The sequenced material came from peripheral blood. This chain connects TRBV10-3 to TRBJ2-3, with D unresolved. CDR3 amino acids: CAISDSRNTQYF. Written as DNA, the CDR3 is TGTGCCATCAGTGATTCGAGGAATACGCAGTATTTT.